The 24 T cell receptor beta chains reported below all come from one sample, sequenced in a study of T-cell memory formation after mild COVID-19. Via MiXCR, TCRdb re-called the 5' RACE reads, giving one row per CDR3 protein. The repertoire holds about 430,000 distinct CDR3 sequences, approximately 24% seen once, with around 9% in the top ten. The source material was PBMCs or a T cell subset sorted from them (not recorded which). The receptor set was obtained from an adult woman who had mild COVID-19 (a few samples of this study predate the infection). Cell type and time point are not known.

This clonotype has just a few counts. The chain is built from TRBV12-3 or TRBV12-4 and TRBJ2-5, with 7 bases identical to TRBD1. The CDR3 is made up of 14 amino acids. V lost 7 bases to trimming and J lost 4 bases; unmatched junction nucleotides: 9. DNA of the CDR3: TGTGCCAGCACCATGACAGGGAGTAGAGAGACCCAGTACTTC. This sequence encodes CASTMTGSRETQYF.

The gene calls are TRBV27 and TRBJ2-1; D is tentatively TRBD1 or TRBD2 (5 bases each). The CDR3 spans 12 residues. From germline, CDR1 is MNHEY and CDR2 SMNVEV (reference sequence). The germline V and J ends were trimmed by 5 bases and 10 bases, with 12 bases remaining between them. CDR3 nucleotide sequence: TGTGCCAGCAGTGCGTTCAGGGACGAGCAGTTCTTC. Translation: CASSAFRDEQFF.

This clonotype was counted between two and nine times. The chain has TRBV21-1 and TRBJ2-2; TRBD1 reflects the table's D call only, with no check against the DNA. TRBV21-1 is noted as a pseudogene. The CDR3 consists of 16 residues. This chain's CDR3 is CASSKIRGSNTGELFF. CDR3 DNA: TGTGCCAGCAGCAAAATTAGGGGGTCGAACACCGGGGAGCTGTTTTTT.

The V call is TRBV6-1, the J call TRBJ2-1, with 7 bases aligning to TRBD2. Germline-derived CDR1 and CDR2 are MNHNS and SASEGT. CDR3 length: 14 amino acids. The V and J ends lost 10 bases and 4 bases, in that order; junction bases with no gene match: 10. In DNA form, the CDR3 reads TGTGCCATCTCGGGGGGAGGAGGGTACAATGAGCAGTTCTTC. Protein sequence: CAISGGGGYNEQFF.

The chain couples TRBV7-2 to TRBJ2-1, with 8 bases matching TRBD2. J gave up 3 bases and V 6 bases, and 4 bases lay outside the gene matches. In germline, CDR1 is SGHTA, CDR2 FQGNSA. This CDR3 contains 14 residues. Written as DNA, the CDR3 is TGTGCCAGCAGAGAGAGCGGGAGCTACAATGAGCAGTTCTTC. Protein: CASRESGSYNEQFF.

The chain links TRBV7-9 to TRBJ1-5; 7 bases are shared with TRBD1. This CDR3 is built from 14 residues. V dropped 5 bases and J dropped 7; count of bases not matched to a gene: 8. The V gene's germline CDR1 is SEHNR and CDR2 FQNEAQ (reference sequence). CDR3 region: CASSPAGGAQPQHF. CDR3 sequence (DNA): TGTGCCAGCAGCCCGGCAGGGGGAGCGCAGCCCCAGCATTTT. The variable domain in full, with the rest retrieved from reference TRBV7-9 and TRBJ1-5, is DTGVSQNPRHKITKRGQNVTFRCDPISEHNRLYWYRQTLGQGPEFLTYFQNEAQLEKSRLLSDRFSAERPKGSFSTLEIQRTEQGDSAMYLCASSPAGGAQPQHFGDGTRLSIL.

The CDR3 bases are TGTGCCAGCAGTTTATCCCCTAGGATCAACAATGAGCAGTTCTTC. This sequence encodes CASSLSPRINNEQFF. This sequence joins TRBV12-3 or TRBV12-4 and TRBJ2-1; no clear D gene. V lost 2 bases to trimming and J lost 5 bases, with 13 bases between them. This CDR3 spans 15 amino acids.

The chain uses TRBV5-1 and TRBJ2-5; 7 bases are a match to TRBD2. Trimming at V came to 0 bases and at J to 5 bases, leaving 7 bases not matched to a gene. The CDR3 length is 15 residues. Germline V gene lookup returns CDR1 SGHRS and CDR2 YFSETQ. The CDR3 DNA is TGCGCCAGCAGCTTGGCCTTTAATAGCGGGGAGACCCAGTACTTC. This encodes CASSLAFNSGETQYF.

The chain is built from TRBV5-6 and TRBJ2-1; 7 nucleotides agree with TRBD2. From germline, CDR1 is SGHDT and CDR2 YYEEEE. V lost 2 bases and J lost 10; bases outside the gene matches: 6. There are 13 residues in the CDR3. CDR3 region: CASSFLADSEQFF. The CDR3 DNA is TGTGCCAGCAGCTTTCTAGCGGATTCAGAGCAGTTCTTC.

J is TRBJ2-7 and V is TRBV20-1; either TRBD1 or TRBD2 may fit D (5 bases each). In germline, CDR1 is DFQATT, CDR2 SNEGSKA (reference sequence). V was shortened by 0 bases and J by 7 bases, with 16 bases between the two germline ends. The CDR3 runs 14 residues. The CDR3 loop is CSARDRENWGEQYF. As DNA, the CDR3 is TGCAGTGCTAGAGATAGGGAAAATTGGGGGGAGCAGTACTTC.

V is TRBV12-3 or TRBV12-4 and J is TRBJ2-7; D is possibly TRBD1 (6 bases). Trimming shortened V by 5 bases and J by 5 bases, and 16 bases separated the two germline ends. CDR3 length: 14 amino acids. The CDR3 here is CASSEQQGPHEQYF. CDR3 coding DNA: TGTGCCAGCAGTGAACAACAGGGTCCCCACGAGCAGTACTTC.

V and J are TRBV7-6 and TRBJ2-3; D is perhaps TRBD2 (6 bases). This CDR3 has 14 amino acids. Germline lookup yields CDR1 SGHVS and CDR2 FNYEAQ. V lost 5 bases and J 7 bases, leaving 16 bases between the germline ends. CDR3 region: CASSPPAGGNTQYF. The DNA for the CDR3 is TGTGCCAGCAGCCCCCCGGCAGGAGGGAATACGCAGTATTTT.

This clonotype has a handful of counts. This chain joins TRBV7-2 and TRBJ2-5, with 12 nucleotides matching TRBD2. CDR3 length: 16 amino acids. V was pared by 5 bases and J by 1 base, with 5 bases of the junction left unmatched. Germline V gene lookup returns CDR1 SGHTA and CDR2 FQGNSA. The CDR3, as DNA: TGTGCCAGCAGCCGAGGACTAGCGGGAATCCAAGAGACCCAGTACTTC. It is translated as CASSRGLAGIQETQYF.

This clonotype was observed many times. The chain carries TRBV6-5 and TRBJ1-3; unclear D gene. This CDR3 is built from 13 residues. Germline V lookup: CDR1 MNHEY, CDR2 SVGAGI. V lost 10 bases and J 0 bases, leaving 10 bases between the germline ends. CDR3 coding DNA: TGTGCCACTGGACTGATCTCTGGAAACACCATATATTTT. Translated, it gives CATGLISGNTIYF.

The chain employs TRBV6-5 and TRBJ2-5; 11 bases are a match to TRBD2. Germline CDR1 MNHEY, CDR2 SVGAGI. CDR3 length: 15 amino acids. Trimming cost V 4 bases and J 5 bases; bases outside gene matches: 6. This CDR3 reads CASSLLAGDRETQYF. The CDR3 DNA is TGTGCCAGCAGTTTACTAGCGGGAGATCGGGAGACCCAGTACTTC.

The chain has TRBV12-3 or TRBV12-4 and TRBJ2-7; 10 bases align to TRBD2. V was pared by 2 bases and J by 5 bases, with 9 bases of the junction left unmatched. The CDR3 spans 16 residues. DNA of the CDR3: TGTGCCAGCAGTTTAAGGCAAGCGGGGGGGCTCGACGAGCAGTACTTC. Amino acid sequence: CASSLRQAGGLDEQYF.

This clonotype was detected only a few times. The CDR3, as DNA: TGCAGCGTTGGACGGAGCTACACTGAAGCTTTCTTT. Its translation is CSVGRSYTEAFF. This chain links TRBV29-1 with TRBJ1-1; D not resolved. Per germline, CDR1 SQVTM and CDR2 ANQGSEA. Trimming took off 4 bases at V and 3 bases at J, with 9 bases between the two ends. The CDR3 extends over 12 amino acids.

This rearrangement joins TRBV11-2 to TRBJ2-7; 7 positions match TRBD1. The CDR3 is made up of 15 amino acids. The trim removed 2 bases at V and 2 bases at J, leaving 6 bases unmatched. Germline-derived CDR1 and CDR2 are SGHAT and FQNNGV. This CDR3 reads CASSLQGQITYEQYF. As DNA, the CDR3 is TGTGCCAGCAGCTTACAGGGACAGATAACCTACGAGCAGTACTTC.

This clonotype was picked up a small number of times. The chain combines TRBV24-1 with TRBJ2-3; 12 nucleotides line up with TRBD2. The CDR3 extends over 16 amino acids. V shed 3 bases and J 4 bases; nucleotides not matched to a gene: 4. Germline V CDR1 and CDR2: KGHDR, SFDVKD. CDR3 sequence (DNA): TGTGCCACCAGTGATGAGACTAGCGGGAGCCCAGATACGCAGTATTTT. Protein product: CATSDETSGSPDTQYF.

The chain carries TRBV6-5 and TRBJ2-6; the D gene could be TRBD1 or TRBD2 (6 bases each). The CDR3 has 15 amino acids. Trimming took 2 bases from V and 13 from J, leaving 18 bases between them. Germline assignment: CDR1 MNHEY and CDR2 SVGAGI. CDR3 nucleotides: TGTGCCAGCAGTTACGGAGGGGGGCAAACAGGGGTCCTGACTTTC. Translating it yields CASSYGGGQTGVLTF.

The CDR3, as DNA: TGCAGTGCTAGAGTAGAAGGCTCCTATGGCTACACCTTC. Translation: CSARVEGSYGYTF. The rearrangement joins TRBV20-1 to TRBJ1-2; D not certain. The CDR3 runs 13 residues. Trimming removed 1 base at V and 4 bases at J, with 10 bases between. The germline V gene has CDR1 DFQATT and CDR2 SNEGSKA (reference sequence).

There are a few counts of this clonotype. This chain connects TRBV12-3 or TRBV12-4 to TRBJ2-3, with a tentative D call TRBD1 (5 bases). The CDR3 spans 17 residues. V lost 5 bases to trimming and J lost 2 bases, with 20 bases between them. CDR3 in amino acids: CASSPRARQTLTDTQYF. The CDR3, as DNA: TGTGCCAGCAGTCCCCGGGCCCGACAGACCCTCACAGATACGCAGTATTTT.

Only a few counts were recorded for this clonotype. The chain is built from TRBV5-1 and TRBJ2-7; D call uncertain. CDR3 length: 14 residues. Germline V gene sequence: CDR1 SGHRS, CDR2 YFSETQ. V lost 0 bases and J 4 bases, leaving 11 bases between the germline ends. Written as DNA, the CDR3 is TGCGCCAGCAGCTTGGATGGGTCCCGGTACGAGCAGTACTTC. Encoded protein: CASSLDGSRYEQYF.

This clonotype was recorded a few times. CDR3 sequence (DNA): TGTGCCAGCAGTTACGTCCGGGAGACCGAGCAGTACTTC. Its translation is CASSYVRETEQYF. The gene calls are TRBV6-2 or TRBV6-3 and TRBJ2-7, with D possibly TRBD2 on 6 matching bases. The ends were cut back, 2 bases at V and 6 bases at J, with 11 bases in the middle. Germline V CDR1 and CDR2: MNHEY, SVGEGT. This CDR3 region has 13 residues.